The rows below give T cell receptor beta chains drawn from one sample of a study of technical replicates of blood from a handful of donors. The protocol was immunoSEQ multiplex PCR, while the TCRdb copy is restricted to in-frame clones and leaves out a portion. The sample lists tens of thousands of clones, 85% to 90% seen once, with over 5.5% in the top ten. Material for sequencing was PBMCs. These receptors came from a human donor in good health. Some clones in this sample may be carry-over from other donors' samples. CDR3s include the opening cysteine and the closing phenylalanine or tryptophan. The D gene is left open where the match is weak. Only some rows state a clone size, as once, few, many or a class for expanded clones.

clone size	V gene	D gene	J gene	CDR3 DNA	CDR3 protein
once	TRBV6-5	-	TRBJ1-1	TGTGCCAGCAACCCGGGGGGCAGACAGAACACTGAAGCTTTCTTT	CASNPGGRQNTEAFF
-	TRBV4-3	-	TRBJ2-1	TGCGCCAGCAGCCAAGAATTTGTCCCGACTACCAATGAGCAGTTCTTC	CASSQEFVPTTNEQFF
-	TRBV11-1	-	TRBJ2-3	TGTGCCAGCAGCAGCCGTTCACGGGGAGAGGATACGCAGTATTTT	CASSSRSRGEDTQYF
-	TRBV27	TRBD2	TRBJ2-1	TGTGCCAGCACCCGAGCAGACGCGGGAGGCAATGAGCAGTTCTTC	CASTRADAGGNEQFF
-	TRBV7-2	TRBD2	TRBJ2-7	TGTGCCAGCAGCTTAGGGGATCATAAGGCTAGCGGGGTGGGCTACGAGCAGTACTTC	CASSLGDHKASGVGYEQYF
few	TRBV7-2	TRBD1	TRBJ1-6	TGTGCCAGCAGCTCGCGACAGGGGGCCAATTCACCCCTCCACTTT	CASSSRQGANSPLHF
-	TRBV30	TRBD2	TRBJ2-3	TGTGCCTGGAGTGTAAGGACTAGCGGCACAGATACGCAGTATTTT	CAWSVRTSGTDTQYF
-	TRBV19	TRBD1	TRBJ2-7	TGTGCCAGCGCAGAGGGACAGGGTTACTACGAGCAGTACTTC	CASAEGQGYYEQYF
many	TRBV4-1	-	TRBJ1-5	TGCGCCAGCAGCCAAGATCATAGCAATCAGCCCCAGCATTTT	CASSQDHSNQPQHF
-	TRBV18	-	TRBJ2-7	TGTGCCAGCTCACCGAACGAACAAGCCTACGAGCAGTACTTC	CASSPNEQAYEQYF